The clone carrying this T cell receptor beta chain was detected once. Antigen: not known. It was the roughly 130-subject validation cohort, separate from the roughly 700-subject first cohort, to which the donors belonged. The assay was immunoSEQ multiplex PCR, and TCRdb's table has in-frame clones only and misses some. The table has approximately 81,000 clones, around 92% seen once. This record belongs to a study of cytomegalovirus exposure and HLA in healthy donors. Overall study findings and caveats: Both high specificity and high sensitivity reportedly marked the classifier's diagnosis of cytomegalovirus status. The tendency of first-cohort TCR clusters to co-occur in the 120 or so validation repertoires was identified by a subsequent analysis.

The sequencing input was PBMCs. This receptor was obtained from a man aged 18 to 29 in good health and CMV-seronegative.

As DNA, the CDR3 is TGTGCCTGGAGTCCTGACTCCCTCAGCCAGCCCCAGCATTTT. Translated, it gives CAWSPDSLSQPQHF. The chain combines TRBV30 with TRBJ1-5, with D uncertain. Germline V lookup: CDR1 GTSNPN, CDR2 SVGIG (reference sequence). The CDR3 is 14 amino acids. The V end lost 2 bases, the J end lost 7 bases, and 15 bases lay between the germline ends.